What follows are 28 T cell receptor beta chains derived from one specimen sequenced in a study of cytomegalovirus exposure and HLA in healthy donors. The PCR contained 60 Vbeta and 13 Jbeta primers. Measured with immunoSEQ multiplex PCR; TCRdb has only the in-frame clones, and not every one. This sample has over 150,000 clones, with 85% found just once. Material: PBMCs. These receptors all come from a boy aged 2 to 10 in good health and CMV-seronegative.

The CDR3: CASDRAQLTGELFF. CDR3 bases: TGTGCCTCTGACAGGGCTCAGCTCACCGGGGAGCTGTTTTTT. This rearrangement joins TRBV30 to TRBJ2-2; 7 nucleotides match TRBD1. CDR3 length: 14 amino acids. Per the germline V gene, CDR1 is GTSNPN and CDR2 is SVGIG (reference sequence). J was trimmed by 4 bases and V by 7 bases; bases with no gene match: 9.

V gene TRBV18 combines with J gene TRBJ2-7; D gene ambiguous. The CDR3 extends over 13 amino acids. Trimming stripped 3 bases from V and 3 bases from J, with 9 bases between. Germline-derived CDR1 and CDR2 are KGHSH and LQKENI. The CDR3 bases are TGTGCCAGCTCACCTTCTGACTTCTACGAGCAGTACGTC. Protein product: CASSPSDFYEQYV.

The chain carries TRBV30 and TRBJ1-1; tentatively, D is TRBD1 (5 bases). The CDR3 consists of 13 residues. V was trimmed by 2 bases and J by 0 bases, leaving 7 bases between them. Germline V gene data show CDR1 as GTSNPN and CDR2 as SVGIG (reference sequence). The CDR3 sequence: CAWSRGMNTEAFF. The CDR3 DNA follows: TGTGCCTGGAGTAGGGGCATGAACACTGAAGCTTTCTTT.

The rearrangement uses TRBV2 and TRBJ2-1; 7 bases align to TRBD2. The CDR3 length is 14 residues. The germline CDR1 and CDR2 sequences are SNHLY and FYNNEI. The ends lost 3 bases at V and 9 bases at J; junction bases unmatched: 8. The CDR3 spells CASSELAGEGEQFF. The DNA for the CDR3 is TGTGCCAGCAGTGAGCTCGCGGGGGAGGGTGAGCAGTTCTTC.

This rearrangement joins TRBV10-3 to TRBJ2-1, with D possibly matching TRBD2 (5 bases). Trimming pared 11 bases from V and 5 bases from J, leaving 22 bases between. Germline CDR1 reads ENHRY; CDR2 reads SYGVKD. The CDR3 length is 15 residues. CDR3 sequence: CAVQIITRGNNEQFF. The DNA of the CDR3 is TGTGCCGTTCAGATTATAACTCGGGGAAACAATGAGCAGTTCTTC.

The rearrangement uses TRBV5-1 and TRBJ2-1, with 9 nucleotides matching TRBD1. Losses at the gene ends were 1 base for V and 6 bases for J; bases not matched to a gene: 14. Germline V gene data show CDR1 as SGHRS and CDR2 as YFSETQ. The CDR3 sequence is 18 residues long. This CDR3 reads CASSLSRTGDRWVNEQFF. CDR3 coding DNA: TGCGCCAGCAGCTTGTCCCGGACAGGGGATAGGTGGGTCAATGAGCAGTTCTTC.

The rearrangement uses TRBV28 and TRBJ1-2; TRBD1 matches 8 bases. V lost 7 bases, J lost 8 bases, and 12 bases stayed unmatched. The CDR3 totals 14 residues. Germline values: CDR1 MDHEN, CDR2 SYDVKM. The CDR3 is CASTPQTGGRGYTF. The CDR3 nucleotides are TGTGCCAGCACCCCTCAAACAGGGGGAAGGGGCTACACCTTC.

CDR3 in DNA: TGTGCCAGCTCACCCTCGGGCAGCTCAGGGTCTGGAAACACCATATATTTT. This codes for CASSPSGSSGSGNTIYF. The rearrangement joins TRBV18 to TRBJ1-3; possible D gene TRBD1, 5 bases. The CDR3 is made up of 17 amino acids. Germline V gene data show CDR1 as KGHSH and CDR2 as LQKENI. V gave up 3 bases and J gave up 1 base, with 16 bases separating them.

This rearrangement joins TRBV10-3 to TRBJ1-1; 7 bases are shared with TRBD1. This CDR3 region has 14 residues. J was trimmed by 6 bases and V by 4 bases; bases with no gene match: 8. Per the germline V gene, CDR1 is ENHRY and CDR2 is SYGVKD. CDR3 DNA: TGTGCCATCAGTGTGGCGGGCAGGGGGTCTGAAGCTTTCTTT. Its protein product is CAISVAGRGSEAFF.

This clone was found a few times. CDR3 nucleotides: TGTGCCAGCAGTCCGACTAGCGGGAGTAGGGATGAGCAGTTCTTC. It specifies CASSPTSGSRDEQFF. The chain is built from TRBV6-1 and TRBJ2-1; TRBD2 matches 12 bases. This CDR3 comprises 15 residues. The ends lost 5 bases at V and 8 bases at J; junction bases unmatched: 7. Per germline, CDR1 MNHNS and CDR2 SASEGT.

The chain joins TRBV21-1 to TRBJ2-7; no DNA check was done on the table's D call, TRBD2. TRBV21-1 is labeled a pseudogene. The CDR3 spans 17 residues. CDR3 DNA sequence: TGTGCCAGCAGCAAACGGGGGGCAGATAAAACCTCCTACGAGCAGTACGTC. This gives the protein CASSKRGADKTSYEQYV.

This chain links TRBV6-5 with TRBJ1-2; TRBD1 is a possible D gene (6 bases). The V and J ends lost 6 bases and 8 bases respectively, with 10 bases between them. Germline V lookup: CDR1 MNHEY, CDR2 SVGAGI. The CDR3 extends over 11 amino acids. CDR3 protein: CASRDRQGYTF. As DNA, the CDR3 is TGTGCCAGCAGAGACAGGCAAGGCTACACCTTC.

This clone was seen more than once but under ten times. The chain recombines TRBV13 with TRBJ2-7, with D possibly TRBD1 on 5 matching bases. There are 14 residues in the CDR3. In germline, CDR1 is PRHDT, CDR2 FYEKMQ (reference sequence). V was clipped by 4 bases and J by 4 bases, with 14 bases between them. The CDR3 DNA is TGTGCCAGCAGCTCAGAAAGTAGGGGTTACGAGCAGTACTTC. It codes for CASSSESRGYEQYF.

V usage is TRBV4-2 and J usage is TRBJ2-1; 7 nucleotides match TRBD2. Germline V gene lookup returns CDR1 LGHNA and CDR2 YNFKEQ. CDR3 length equals 15 residues. The J segment lost 2 bases and the V segment lost 4 bases, leaving 5 bases of the junction unmatched. The DNA for the CDR3 is TGTGCCAGCAGCCCTGGCGGGGGAACCTACAATGAGCAGTTCTTC. Translated: CASSPGGGTYNEQFF.

In this sample, this clone turned up once. The chain employs TRBV2 and TRBJ1-2; 7 positions match TRBD1. V lost 3 bases to trimming and J lost 4 bases; unmatched junction nucleotides: 8. This CDR3 is 15 amino acids long. Germline loops: CDR1 SNHLY, CDR2 FYNNEI. DNA for the CDR3: TGTGCCAGCAGTGAGGGTCGTCAGGGGGGCTATGGCTACACCTTC. Translating it yields CASSEGRQGGYGYTF.

The chain uses TRBV30 and TRBJ1-6; the match to TRBD1 covers 8 bases. Germline trimming cut 5 bases from V and 9 bases from J; bases unmatched to any gene: 9. The CDR3 length is 14 residues. From germline, CDR1 is GTSNPN and CDR2 SVGIG (reference sequence). The CDR3 loop reads CAWGHRGTASPLHF. The DNA of the CDR3 is TGTGCCTGGGGCCACAGGGGGACGGCTTCACCCCTCCACTTT.

The chain carries TRBV28 and TRBJ2-7, with TRBD1 matching 9 bases. CDR1 and CDR2 (germline): MDHEN, SYDVKM. The V gene end was trimmed by 3 bases and the J gene end by 2 bases; junction bases not matched to a gene: 14. The CDR3 is 18 residues long. CDR3 region: CASSLLNLRDRATYEQYF. The CDR3 nucleotides read TGTGCCAGCAGTTTGTTGAACCTCCGGGACAGGGCCACCTACGAGCAGTACTTC.

The chain uses TRBV25-1 and TRBJ1-2; D perhaps matches TRBD1 (5 bases). Germline V gene data show CDR1 as MGHDK and CDR2 as SYGVNS. This CDR3 region has 15 residues. The germline V and J ends were trimmed by 4 bases and 3 bases, with 15 bases remaining between them. The CDR3 DNA sequence: TGTGCCAGCAGTGCCAGTAACTCGGGGGACTATGGCTACACCTTC. Amino acids: CASSASNSGDYGYTF.

J is TRBJ2-3 and V is TRBV29-1, with unresolved D. The CDR3 spans 13 residues. The germline gives CDR1 SQVTM, CDR2 ANQGSEA. Trimming took 6 bases from V and 2 from J, leaving 12 bases between them. The CDR3 DNA is TGCAGCGTCCTTACACGACTCACAGATACGCAGTATTTT. As protein: CSVLTRLTDTQYF.

This sequence joins TRBV29-1 and TRBJ1-4, with 7 bases matching TRBD1. The CDR3 has 12 amino acids. Unmatched junction bases numbered 5, after V lost 6 bases and J lost 7 bases. Germline V gene sequence: CDR1 SQVTM, CDR2 ANQGSEA. CDR3 sequence reads: CSVRQGGEKLFF. Written as DNA, the CDR3 is TGCAGCGTCCGACAGGGAGGTGAAAAACTGTTTTTT.

The J gene is TRBJ2-5, the V gene TRBV28; 12 bases match TRBD1. CDR1 MDHEN and CDR2 SYDVKM come from the germline V gene. Trimming took 11 bases from V and 4 from J; bases not matched to a gene: 5. This CDR3 is 13 amino acids long. The CDR3 is CALGDRGRETQYF. CDR3 bases: TGTGCCTTGGGGGACAGGGGGCGAGAGACCCAGTACTTC.

The chain joins TRBV5-1 to TRBJ1-2; 9 bases match TRBD1. With V trimmed by 5 bases and J by 2 bases, 7 bases remained unmatched. The germline CDR1 and CDR2 sequences are SGHRS and YFSETQ. CDR3 size: 15 residues. The CDR3 loop is CASSSGQGANYGYTF. The DNA for the CDR3 is TGCGCCAGCAGTTCGGGACAGGGTGCCAACTATGGCTACACCTTC.

CDR3 residues: CASSLMAPTDTQYF. Here the CDR3 DNA reads TGTGCCAGCAGCTTGATGGCACCCACAGATACGCAGTATTTT. The chain employs TRBV5-4 and TRBJ2-3, with D hard to call. The CDR3 contains 14 residues. Per germline, CDR1 SGHNT and CDR2 YYREEE (reference sequence). V lost 1 base, J lost 2 bases, and 8 bases lay in between.

The chain joins TRBV14 to TRBJ2-3; possibly TRBD2 for D (6 bases). The CDR3 sequence is 14 residues long. CDR1 and CDR2 from the germline V gene are SGHDN and FVKESK. Trimming stripped 5 bases from V and 3 bases from J, with 12 bases between. CDR3 protein: CASSARRATDTQYF. In nucleotides, the CDR3 is TGTGCCAGCAGCGCGCGGAGGGCAACAGATACGCAGTATTTT. Looking up the rest from reference TRBV14 and TRBJ2-3 gives the full variable domain: EAGVTQFPSHSVIEKGQTVTLRCDPISGHDNLYWYRRVMGKEIKFLLHFVKESKQDESGMPNNRFLAERTGGTYSTLKVQPAELEDSGVYFCASSARRATDTQYFGPGTRLTVL.

The rearrangement joins TRBV27 to TRBJ2-7; 8 positions match TRBD2. The germline V gene encodes CDR1 MNHEY and CDR2 SMNVEV (reference sequence). The CDR3 loop spans 16 amino acids. J lost 4 bases, V lost 6 bases, and 14 bases had no gene match. The chain's CDR3 is CASRNWVSGNFYEQYV. Here the CDR3 DNA reads TGTGCCAGCAGGAATTGGGTTAGCGGGAATTTTTACGAGCAGTACGTC.

The rearrangement links TRBV5-6 to TRBJ2-7; TRBD2 agrees at 8 bases. Germline-derived CDR1 and CDR2 are SGHDT and YYEEEE. Unmatched junction bases numbered 5, after V lost 7 bases and J lost 2 bases. The CDR3 totals 13 residues. The CDR3 sequence is CASRGGYPYEQYF. CDR3 coding DNA: TGTGCCAGCCGGGGGGGGTACCCCTACGAGCAGTACTTC.

The rearrangement joins TRBV1 to TRBJ2-3; TRBD1 was called by the table and not checked on the DNA. TRBV1 counts as a pseudogene. There are 11 residues in the CDR3. The CDR3 region is CTSSGRDTQYF. CDR3 bases: TGCACCAGCAGCGGGCGAGATACGCAGTATTTT.

The rearrangement joins TRBV2 to TRBJ2-7, with 7 bases aligning to TRBD1. This CDR3 comprises 12 residues. Germline V CDR1 and CDR2: SNHLY, FYNNEI. The V segment lost 7 bases and the J segment 4 bases; nucleotides outside the gene matches: 4. CDR3 in amino acids: CASNDRVYEQYF. The CDR3 bases are TGTGCCAGCAACGACAGGGTGTACGAGCAGTACTTC.